This passage covers 18 T cell receptor beta chains from one sample sequenced in a study of blood T cell repertoires in COVID-19. Clones were sequenced by immunoSEQ multiplex PCR, and TCRdb holds only the in-frame ones, with some missing. The table records around 270,000 clones, roughly 84% of them present only once. Specimen: peripheral blood. These receptors all come from a man aged 55 to 70 with acute or convalescent COVID-19.

The chain joins TRBV5-4 to TRBJ2-3; 9 bases align to TRBD2. CDR3 length: 17 residues. J lost 4 bases, V lost 4 bases, and 13 bases had no gene match. Germline V gene lookup returns CDR1 SGHNT and CDR2 YYREEE (reference sequence). The CDR3 sequence: CASSPARGRGGADTQYF. CDR3 bases: TGTGCCAGCAGCCCGGCCCGTGGGCGGGGGGGCGCAGATACGCAGTATTTT.

The genes are TRBV9 and TRBJ2-7, with 9 bases fitting TRBD2. There are 15 residues in the CDR3. The junction had 6 bases not matched to a gene; V was cut back by 4 bases and J by 1 base. CDR1 is SGDLS and CDR2 is YYNGEE in the germline V gene. CDR3 coding DNA: TGTGCCAGCAGCCCCAGCGGGGGGTTTTCCTACGAGCAGTACTTC. Translating gives CASSPSGGFSYEQYF.

The genes are TRBV27 and TRBJ1-2, with D unresolved. Germline CDR1 reads MNHEY; CDR2 reads SMNVEV (reference sequence). The CDR3 consists of 15 residues. Trimming left V 3 bases short and J 1 base short, with 12 bases between. CDR3 residues: CASSFSHRINYGYTF. The DNA for the CDR3 is TGTGCCAGCAGTTTTAGTCACAGAATTAACTATGGCTACACCTTC.

This clone was found once. The chain carries TRBV3-1 (or the pseudogene TRBV3-2) and TRBJ2-1; D gene ambiguous. The V end lost 1 base, the J end lost 4 bases, and 8 bases lay between the germline ends. The CDR3 has 14 residues. Germline values: CDR1 LGHDT, CDR2 YNNKEL (reference sequence). The CDR3: CASSQVEAYNEQFF. In nucleotides, the CDR3 is TGTGCCAGCAGCCAAGTAGAGGCGTACAATGAGCAGTTCTTC.

This clone has a single count. The chain recombines TRBV5-1 with TRBJ1-3; TRBD1 agrees at 10 bases. The junction had 12 bases not matched to a gene; V was cut back by 4 bases and J by 2 bases. The CDR3 has 18 residues. The germline gives CDR1 SGHRS, CDR2 YFSETQ. Here the CDR3 DNA reads TGCGCCAGCAGCCCGACCGGGACAGGGGATAATCCTGGAAACACCATATATTTT. Translation: CASSPTGTGDNPGNTIYF.

This chain links TRBV7-9 with TRBJ2-7; 9 nucleotides agree with TRBD1. V shed 4 bases, J shed 2 bases, and the junction held 3 bases outside the gene matches. The CDR3 runs 14 residues. CDR1 and CDR2 (germline): SEHNR, FQNEAQ (reference sequence). The CDR3 loop reads CASSSGDRAYEQYF. The CDR3 nucleotides are TGTGCCAGCAGCTCTGGGGACAGGGCCTACGAGCAGTACTTC. The full variable domain, its missing parts supplied by reference TRBV7-9 and TRBJ2-7, is DTGVSQNPRHKITKRGQNVTFRCDPISEHNRLYWYRQTLGQGPEFLTYFQNEAQLEKSRLLSDRFSAERPKGSFSTLEIQRTEQGDSAMYLCASSSGDRAYEQYFGPGTRLTVT.

The chain employs TRBV2 and TRBJ2-6, with D tentatively TRBD2 (6 bases). This CDR3 spans 17 amino acids. Per germline, CDR1 SNHLY and CDR2 FYNNEI. The V end lost 5 bases, the J end lost 1 base, and 15 bases lay between the germline ends. The CDR3 DNA reads as TGTGCCAGCAGTCTTCAGGGAGGTGGGTCTGGGGCCAACGTCCTGACTTTC. It encodes CASSLQGGGSGANVLTF.

The rearrangement uses TRBV9 and TRBJ2-2; 7 positions match TRBD2. The J segment lost 4 bases and the V segment lost 3 bases, leaving 9 bases of the junction unmatched. The CDR3 totals 16 residues. CDR1 is SGDLS and CDR2 is YYNGEE in the germline V gene. The CDR3: CASSGPGGSGTGELFF. The CDR3 coding sequence is TGTGCCAGCAGCGGCCCGGGAGGTAGCGGCACCGGGGAGCTGTTTTTT.

The chain links TRBV5-1 to TRBJ1-1, with a possible D match to TRBD1 (5 bases). Germline CDR1 SGHRS, CDR2 YFSETQ. The CDR3 totals 14 residues. Trimming pared 2 bases from V and 1 base from J, leaving 9 bases between. CDR3 region: CASSFLQANTEAFF. DNA of the CDR3: TGCGCCAGCAGCTTCCTACAGGCGAACACTGAAGCTTTCTTT.

The chain combines TRBV4-1 with TRBJ2-1; perhaps TRBD1 as D (5 bases). Germline V gene lookup returns CDR1 MGHRA and CDR2 YSYEKL. V lost 0 bases and J lost 0, with 9 bases in between. There are 16 residues in the CDR3. DNA for the CDR3: TGCGCCAGCAGCCAAGATTGGGGCAACTCCTACAATGAGCAGTTCTTC. Its translation is CASSQDWGNSYNEQFF.

The chain uses TRBV11-2 and TRBJ2-7; possible D gene TRBD2, 6 bases. The CDR3 is made up of 13 amino acids. Germline V lookup: CDR1 SGHAT, CDR2 FQNNGV. Between the trimmed V and J ends, which lost 2 bases and 5 bases, there was a span of 10 bases. CDR3 residues: CASSLWWGDEQYF. CDR3 nucleotides: TGTGCCAGCAGCTTATGGTGGGGGGACGAGCAGTACTTC.

The rearrangement uses TRBV10-1 and TRBJ1-6; 8 bases line up with TRBD1. Germline loops: CDR1 WNHNN, CDR2 SYGVQD (reference sequence). This CDR3 region has 13 residues. V was pared by 9 bases and J by 7 bases, with 5 bases of the junction left unmatched. The CDR3 nucleotides read TGCGCCAGTGGACAGGGTGGGAATTCACCCCTCCACTTT. This sequence encodes CASGQGGNSPLHF.

J is TRBJ2-3 and V is TRBV27, with D possibly being TRBD2 (7 bases). V lost 5 bases and J lost 4, with 16 bases in between. Germline V gene lookup returns CDR1 MNHEY and CDR2 SMNVEV (reference sequence). The CDR3 extends over 15 amino acids. The chain's CDR3 is CASSEWGGLADTQYF. Here the CDR3 DNA reads TGTGCCAGCAGTGAGTGGGGGGGCCTCGCAGATACGCAGTATTTT.

The chain has TRBV5-1 and TRBJ2-5; 9 nucleotides align to TRBD1. The J segment lost 0 bases and the V segment lost 1 base, leaving 4 bases of the junction unmatched. The germline CDR1 and CDR2 sequences are SGHRS and YFSETQ. The CDR3 has 16 residues. CDR3 loop: CASSLPTGGYQETQYF. The CDR3 DNA reads as TGCGCCAGCAGCTTGCCCACAGGGGGCTACCAAGAGACCCAGTACTTC.

This chain uses TRBV6-5 with TRBJ1-5, with 7 nucleotides matching TRBD1. The CDR3 totals 14 residues. V shed 7 bases and J 2 bases; nucleotides not matched to a gene: 5. Germline V gene lookup returns CDR1 MNHEY and CDR2 SVGAGI. CDR3 bases: TGTGCCAGCAAAGGGGGCCAAGGCAATCAGCCCCAGCATTTT. Its protein product is CASKGGQGNQPQHF.

The genes are TRBV18 and TRBJ2-3; D is perhaps TRBD1 (6 bases). CDR3 length equals 16 residues. The germline V gene has CDR1 KGHSH and CDR2 LQKENI. Trimming removed 4 bases from V and 2 bases from J, with 16 bases in between. The DNA of the CDR3 is TGTGCCAGCTCACTGGAGGACAGAAAGACCACAGATACGCAGTATTTT. The encoded protein is CASSLEDRKTTDTQYF.

The genes are TRBV11-3 and TRBJ2-3, with 12 bases lining up with TRBD2. This CDR3 has 16 amino acids. Looked up from germline, CDR1 is SGHNT and CDR2 is YENEEA. V dropped 4 bases and J dropped 3; count of bases not matched to a gene: 5. CDR3 nucleotide sequence: TGTGCCAGCAGCTCCTCCGGGACTAGCGGGACAGATACGCAGTATTTT. Protein sequence: CASSSSGTSGTDTQYF.

The genes are TRBV28 and TRBJ2-3; 13 nucleotides agree with TRBD2. Trimming removed 5 bases from V and 2 bases from J; junction bases left unmatched: 7. CDR1 is MDHEN and CDR2 is SYDVKM in the germline V gene. The CDR3 sequence is 17 residues long. The CDR3 is CASSLVGLAGDTDTQYF. CDR3 coding DNA: TGTGCCAGCAGTCTCGTTGGACTAGCGGGAGACACAGATACGCAGTATTTT.